This entry lists 17 T cell receptor beta chains sequenced from one sample in a study of cytomegalovirus exposure and HLA in healthy donors. Vbeta (60) and Jbeta (13) primers were used in the PCR. Measured with immunoSEQ multiplex PCR; TCRdb has only the in-frame clones, and not every one. The sample has 150,000 to 200,000 clones, around four fifths seen once. Sequencing was carried out using PBMCs. These receptors came from a woman in her late teens or twenties in good health and CMV-seronegative.

This clone showed up just a few times. The V and J genes are TRBV5-1 and TRBJ2-5; D call uncertain. Germline lookup yields CDR1 SGHRS and CDR2 YFSETQ. This CDR3 spans 14 amino acids. V lost 3 bases and J 2 bases, leaving 11 bases between the germline ends. For the CDR3, the DNA is TGCGCCAGCAGCTCGAGCCTGCCTCAAGAGACCCAGTACTTC. Translation gives CASSSSLPQETQYF.

This chain uses TRBV25-1 with TRBJ2-3; weak D call: TRBD2 (6 bases). Per the germline V gene, CDR1 is MGHDK and CDR2 is SYGVNS. The germline V and J ends were trimmed by 8 bases and 6 bases, with 24 bases remaining between them. The CDR3 consists of 16 residues. The CDR3 loop is CASSGPGTSLFDTQYF. Here the CDR3 DNA reads TGTGCCAGCTCTGGGCCGGGGACTTCGTTATTTGATACGCAGTATTTT. The full variable domain, rest sourced from reference TRBV25-1 and TRBJ2-3, is EADIYQTPRYLVIGTGKKITLECSQTMGHDKMYWYQQDPGMELHLIHYSYGVNSTEKGDLSSESTVSRIRTEHFPLTLESARPSHTSQYLCASSGPGTSLFDTQYFGPGTRLTVL.

The table lists this clone with a few counts. The chain recombines TRBV2 with TRBJ1-5; 7 bases agree with TRBD1. Germline trimming cut 6 bases from V and 6 bases from J; bases unmatched to any gene: 8. Germline CDR1 SNHLY, CDR2 FYNNEI. The CDR3 runs 14 residues. The CDR3 reads CASRFTGAVQPQHF. The CDR3 nucleotides are TGTGCCAGCAGGTTCACAGGGGCAGTTCAGCCCCAGCATTTT.

This rearrangement joins TRBV19 to TRBJ2-7, with TRBD2 as a possible D gene (6 bases). This CDR3 is 14 amino acids long. The germline gives CDR1 LNHDA, CDR2 SQIVND (reference sequence). The ends were cut back, 2 bases at V and 4 bases at J, with 12 bases in the middle. CDR3 nucleotides: TGTGCCAGTAGTATAACGTCTAGCGCATACGAGCAGTACTTC. Its protein is CASSITSSAYEQYF.

This clone showed up just a few times. V usage is TRBV15 and J usage is TRBJ1-5; perhaps TRBD1 as D (6 bases). Deletions cut 5 bases from V and 4 bases from J, with 18 bases between. Per germline, CDR1 LNHNV and CDR2 YYDKDF (reference sequence). The CDR3 covers 16 residues. CDR3 sequence reads: CATSRLWDIGNQPQHF. The CDR3 DNA reads as TGTGCCACCAGCCGACTTTGGGACATTGGGAATCAGCCCCAGCATTTT.

The chain couples TRBV7-3 to TRBJ2-7; 7 bases fit TRBD2. This CDR3 has 16 residues. Trimming removed 6 bases from V and 1 base from J; junction bases left unmatched: 12. Germline loops: CDR1 SGHTA, CDR2 FQGTGA. The CDR3 DNA is TGTGCCAGCAGTTCCACTGAGACTAGCTCATCCTACGAGCAGTACTTC. It is translated as CASSSTETSSSYEQYF. Variable domain in full (rest from reference TRBV7-3 and TRBJ2-7): GAGVSQTPSNKVTEKGKYVELRCDPISGHTALYWYRQSLGQGPEFLIYFQGTGAADDSGLPNDRFFAVRPEGSVSTLKIQRTERGDSAVYLCASSSTETSSSYEQYFGPGTRLTVT.

The rearrangement links TRBV7-7 to TRBJ1-2; D ambiguous. V was shortened by 6 bases and J by 4 bases, with 18 bases between the two germline ends. The length of the CDR3 is 15 residues. The germline V gene has CDR1 SSHAT and CDR2 FNYEAQ (reference sequence). The CDR3 DNA follows: TGTGCCAGCAGTCTTTATGGGTTTGGAGGCTATGGCTACACCTTC. Translating gives CASSLYGFGGYGYTF. Complete variable domain (other parts from reference TRBV7-7 and TRBJ1-2): GAGVSQSPRYKVTKRGQDVTLRCDPISSHATLYWYQQALGQGPEFLTYFNYEAQPDKSGLPSDRFSAERPEGSISTLTIQRTEQRDSAMYRCASSLYGFGGYGYTFGSGTRLTVV.

CDR3 protein: CASSDPGQGPYEQYF. The CDR3, as DNA: TGTGCCAGTAGTGATCCGGGACAGGGGCCCTACGAGCAGTACTTC. The rearrangement joins TRBV19 to TRBJ2-7; 10 nucleotides align to TRBD1. The CDR3 is 15 amino acids. From germline, CDR1 is LNHDA and CDR2 SQIVND (reference sequence). V trimming: 5 bases; J trimming: 2 bases; junction bases outside the gene matches: 6.

The V gene is TRBV15, the J gene TRBJ2-3, with D possibly matching TRBD2 (6 bases). The CDR3 is 16 amino acids. V lost 3 bases and J 1 base, leaving 14 bases between the germline ends. The germline V gene encodes CDR1 LNHNV and CDR2 YYDKDF (reference sequence). The CDR3 coding sequence is TGTGCCACCAGCAGCCCGGGATCGGGGGGCACAGATACGCAGTATTTT. Protein product: CATSSPGSGGTDTQYF. Filled out from reference TRBV15 and TRBJ2-3, the complete variable domain reads DAMVIQNPRYQVTQFGKPVTLSCSQTLNHNVMYWYQQKSSQAPKLLFHYYDKDFNNEADTPDNFQSRRPNTSFCFLDIRSPGLGDTAMYLCATSSPGSGGTDTQYFGPGTRLTVL.

The chain carries TRBV6-1 and TRBJ2-1; 7 bases are a match to TRBD2. From germline, CDR1 is MNHNS and CDR2 SASEGT. V trimming: 5 bases; J trimming: 5 bases; junction bases outside the gene matches: 3. The CDR3 length is 13 residues. The CDR3 spells CASSYGTNNEQFF. In DNA, the CDR3 is TGTGCCAGCAGTTATGGGACTAACAATGAGCAGTTCTTC.

This clone was seen only a few times. V usage is TRBV19 and J usage is TRBJ2-1; D uncertain. The CDR3 is 13 residues long. CDR1 is LNHDA and CDR2 is SQIVND in the germline V gene (reference sequence). Deletions cut 2 bases from V and 9 bases from J, with 11 bases between. The CDR3 sequence: CASSILTSAEQFF. The CDR3 DNA sequence: TGTGCCAGTAGTATACTCACTTCTGCTGAGCAGTTCTTC.

Comments on this clone: The same CDR3 arises from other DNA sequences in this sample as well. The CDR3 region is CASSVQGSSGANVLTF. In DNA, the CDR3 is TGTGCCAGCAGTGTACAGGGTAGCTCTGGGGCCAACGTCCTGACTTTC. The J gene is TRBJ2-6, the V gene TRBV6-1, with D possibly matching TRBD1 (6 bases). The germline V gene encodes CDR1 MNHNS and CDR2 SASEGT. The CDR3 is 16 amino acids. V gave up 4 bases and J gave up 0 bases, with 10 bases separating them.

This rearrangement joins TRBV5-1 to TRBJ2-3; D gene uncertain. The germline V gene has CDR1 SGHRS and CDR2 YFSETQ. V was trimmed by 2 bases and J by 0 bases, leaving 10 bases between them. CDR3 size: 15 residues. CDR3 nucleotides: TGCGCCAGCAGCTTCGCCGAAGCGAGCACAGATACGCAGTATTTT. Encoded protein: CASSFAEASTDTQYF.

The CDR3 DNA reads as TGTGCCAGCAGCTTAGCGCGGTCCACAGGGTCTTCCACTCAGCCCCAGCATTTT. Protein product: CASSLARSTGSSTQPQHF. The V gene is TRBV7-6, the J gene TRBJ1-5, with a possible D match to TRBD1 (6 bases). Germline CDR1 and CDR2: SGHVS and FNYEAQ. V lost 0 bases and J 6 bases, leaving 21 bases between the germline ends. The CDR3 sequence is 18 residues long.

This clone was seen once. The V and J genes are TRBV7-6 and TRBJ1-1; maybe TRBD1 (5 bases). The CDR3 has 16 residues. Germline V gene sequence: CDR1 SGHVS, CDR2 FNYEAQ. Trimming removed 1 base at V and 1 base at J, with 13 bases between. CDR3 region: CASSLGPRGGNTEAFF. CDR3 in DNA: TGTGCCAGCAGCTTAGGGCCAAGGGGAGGGAACACTGAAGCTTTCTTT.

The V call is TRBV7-9, the J call TRBJ2-1, with 10 bases identical to TRBD1. CDR1 SEHNR and CDR2 FQNEAQ come from the germline V gene (reference sequence). Trimming at V came to 8 bases and at J to 8 bases, leaving 15 bases not matched to a gene. The CDR3 has 16 residues. CDR3 residues: CASPNSDRGQFDEQFF. The DNA for the CDR3 is TGTGCCAGCCCCAACAGCGACAGGGGGCAATTCGATGAGCAGTTCTTC.

V gene TRBV7-9 combines with J gene TRBJ2-3, with a possible D match to TRBD2 (7 bases). Germline V lookup: CDR1 SEHNR, CDR2 FQNEAQ (reference sequence). Deletions cut 4 bases from V and 2 bases from J, with 13 bases between. The CDR3 is 15 amino acids. In DNA, the CDR3 is TGTGCCAGCAGCTGGGGGGGGGCGAACACAGATACGCAGTATTTT. Its translation is CASSWGGANTDTQYF. Together with reference TRBV7-9 and TRBJ2-3, the CDR3 gives the full variable domain: DTGVSQNPRHKITKRGQNVTFRCDPISEHNRLYWYRQTLGQGPEFLTYFQNEAQLEKSRLLSDRFSAERPKGSFSTLEIQRTEQGDSAMYLCASSWGGANTDTQYFGPGTRLTVL.